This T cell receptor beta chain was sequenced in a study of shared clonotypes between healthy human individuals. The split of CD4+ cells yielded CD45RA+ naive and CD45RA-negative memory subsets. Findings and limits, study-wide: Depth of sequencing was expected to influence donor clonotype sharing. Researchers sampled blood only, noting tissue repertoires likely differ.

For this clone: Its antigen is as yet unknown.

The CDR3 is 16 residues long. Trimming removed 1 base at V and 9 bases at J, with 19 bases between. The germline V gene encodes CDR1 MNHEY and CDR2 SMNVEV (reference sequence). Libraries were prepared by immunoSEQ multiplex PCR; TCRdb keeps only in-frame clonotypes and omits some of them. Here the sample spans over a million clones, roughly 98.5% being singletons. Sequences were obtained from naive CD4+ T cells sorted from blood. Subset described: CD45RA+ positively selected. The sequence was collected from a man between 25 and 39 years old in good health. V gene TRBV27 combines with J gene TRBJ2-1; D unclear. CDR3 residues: CASSLLAVVTLSEQFF. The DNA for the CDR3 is TGTGCCAGCAGTTTATTGGCGGTTGTTACCCTTTCTGAGCAGTTCTTC.